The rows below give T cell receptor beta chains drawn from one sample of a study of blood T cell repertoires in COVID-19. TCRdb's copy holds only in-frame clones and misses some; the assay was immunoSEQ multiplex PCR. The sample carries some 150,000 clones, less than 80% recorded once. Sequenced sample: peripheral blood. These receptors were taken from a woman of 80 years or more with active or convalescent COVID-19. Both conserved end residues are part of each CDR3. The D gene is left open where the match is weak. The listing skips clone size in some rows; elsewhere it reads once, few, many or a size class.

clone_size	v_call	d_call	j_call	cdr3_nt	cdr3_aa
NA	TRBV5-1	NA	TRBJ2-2	TGCGCCAGCAGCTTGGGTGACTTGAACACCGGGGAGCTGTTTTTT	CASSLGDLNTGELFF
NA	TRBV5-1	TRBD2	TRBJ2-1	TGCGCCAGCAGCTTGGCCGCGACTAGCTTTAATGAGCAGTTCTTC	CASSLAATSFNEQFF
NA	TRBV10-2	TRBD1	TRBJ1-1	TGCGCCAGCAGCGGTCGAACAGGGGGCGCGTCGGTCACTGAAGCTTTCTTT	CASSGRTGGASVTEAFF
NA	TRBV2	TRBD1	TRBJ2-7	TGTGCCAGCAGCCTCCGAGGCGGACAGGGCAGGCACGAGCAGTACTTC	CASSLRGGQGRHEQYF
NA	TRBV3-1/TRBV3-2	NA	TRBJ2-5	TGTGCCAGCAGCCCCGCTAGTAGATTAGAGACCCAGTACTTC	CASSPASRLETQYF
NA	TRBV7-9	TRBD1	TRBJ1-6	TGTGCCAGCAGTTTAGCGACAGGGGGCTCACCCCTCCACTTT	CASSLATGGSPLHF
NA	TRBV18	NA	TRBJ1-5	TGTGCCAGCTCCTCTTCTGCCAGGGCCAGTCAGCCCCAGCATTTT	CASSSSARASQPQHF
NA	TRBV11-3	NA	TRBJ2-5	TGTGCCAGCAGCTCAAACCAAGAGACCCAGTACTTC	CASSSNQETQYF
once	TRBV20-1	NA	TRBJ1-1	TGCAGCGGCGGGACGAACACTGAAGCTTTCTTT	CSGGTNTEAFF
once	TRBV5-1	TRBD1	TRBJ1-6	TGCGCCAGCGGAGGGACAGATAATTCACCCCTCCACTTT	CASGGTDNSPLHF
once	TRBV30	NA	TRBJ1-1	TGTGCCTGGAGTGTGGGGGGGAACACTGAAGCTTTCTTT	CAWSVGGNTEAFF
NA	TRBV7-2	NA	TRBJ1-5	TGTGCCAGCAGACAGACCTATTATCAGCCCCAGCATTTT	CASRQTYYQPQHF
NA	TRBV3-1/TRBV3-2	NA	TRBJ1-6	TGTGCCAGCAGCCCACTAAGATTCGAGGATTCACCCCTCCACTTT	CASSPLRFEDSPLHF
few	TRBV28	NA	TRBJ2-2	TGTGCCAGCTGGCAAGAGAACACCGGGGAGCTGTTTTTT	CASWQENTGELFF
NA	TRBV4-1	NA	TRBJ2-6	TGCGCCAGCAGCCAAGGGACATGGGATAACGTCCTGACTTTC	CASSQGTWDNVLTF
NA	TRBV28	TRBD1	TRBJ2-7	TGTGCCAGCAGTTTTCTCGGACAGGGGGGCGGCTACGAGCAGTACTTC	CASSFLGQGGGYEQYF
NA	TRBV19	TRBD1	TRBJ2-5	TGTGCCAGTAGTATTACTGCGACAGGGTTGGAGACCCAGTACTTC	CASSITATGLETQYF
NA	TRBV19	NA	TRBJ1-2	TGTGCCAGTAGTCCAAGCGGGGGCATTAAAAACTATGGCTACACCTTC	CASSPSGGIKNYGYTF
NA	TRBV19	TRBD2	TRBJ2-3	TGTGCCAGTAGTCCTAGCGGAACCTCTTATGGGGTGACGCAGTATTTT	CASSPSGTSYGVTQYF